The entry below describes one T cell receptor beta chain. Its antigen specificity is not known. Base-call qualities are not available, and no considerably larger clone is one nucleotide away. The germline V gene encodes CDR1 MNHEY and CDR2 SMNVEV (reference sequence). Trimming takes 2 bases off V and 14 bases off J; junction bases not matched to a gene: 7. Counted from cysteine to phenylalanine, this CDR3 has 14 amino acids. Only CDR3 DNA is held: 42 bases, read in frame from base 1. These data come from a study of T cell responses to AZD1222 COVID-19 vaccine (dated by TCRdb to the early 2020s). About the investigation overall: TCR sequencing was performed for about 240 trial participants, of whom around 200 were given two doses of AZD1222 and approximately 25 were given two doses of MenACWY control vaccine. Trial participants were enrolled by age into 18-55, 56-69 and 70-plus year subgroups, with approximately 150, 30 and 60 TCR-sequenced participants respectively.

Overall study results and their limits: The vaccine-associated CD4 TCRs covered the entire spike protein, and the dominant responses fell in regions 160-218 and 743-854. A significant rise in spike-specific TCR breadth and depth was observed after two AZD1222 doses relative to day 0 and relative to MenACWY recipients. Because no samples from the day 14 peak response were available, repertoires could be characterized only after the peak T cell response. Reportedly, close to half of the unique spike-specific TCRs recognized epitopes lying outside the regions that are mutated in the B.1.351 and B.1.1.7 variants. In the small 56-69-year group, the increase in depth fell short of significance, most likely because of low power. Conclusions about previously exposed vaccinees were limited because only six AZD1222 recipients were SARS-CoV-2 seropositive at baseline. Participants were mostly white British, with more females than males. The authors suggested clonal diversity may have been underestimated.

The CDR3 regions of human TCRbeta chains were analyzed by immunosequencing. As for the original processing: Repertoire TCRs were matched against a reference library of SARS-CoV-2-specific TCRs generated with the MIRA antigen-specificity platform. Breadth meant the fraction of unique TCRs that were SARS-CoV-2-associated, whereas depth meant the fraction of total T cells that were SARS-CoV-2-associated. Using the MIRA data, each spike-specific TCR was mapped to the spike region that the TCR reacts to and placed in a CD4 or CD8 class. Log10-transformed breadth and depth values were compared by one-way ANOVA with Sidak's multiple comparisons tests. TCRdb obtained this table from immuneACCESS and retained in-frame rearrangements with V and J assigned. These tables miss some clones; where compared with another copy, unresolved V genes account for less than half of the shortfall, and the remainder is unexplained. That table supplies the V and J calls and clone size; D and trimming were determined from the DNA. This sample lists about 74,000 clones; approximately 90% were detected once. The ten largest clones take up 6.5% to 9.5% of the sample.

The label giving this sample's time point can be read as: about 28 days (+/-7) after the second vaccine dose. AZD1222 recipients whose second dose came at about 4 weeks and those whose second dose came at about 12 weeks were combined into one group, since spike-specific TCR depth and breadth did not differ between the two schedules. Vaccinee samples came from UK trials COV001 and COV002, including a single-blind randomized controlled phase 2/3 trial of AZD1222 (ChAdOx1 nCoV-19) in healthy adults. For TCRbeta chain sequencing, PBMC samples were collected from trial participants at day 0 and at day 28 after the second dose.

The rearranged chain carries TRBV27 and TRBJ2-1, and TRBD2 aligns with 12 junction nucleotides. The source of this sequence is an adult who received the AZD1222 COVID-19 vaccine. Source: peripheral blood, taken 28 days after the second AZD1222 dose. The DNA reads TGTGCCAGCAGTTTACTCCTAGCGGGGGGGTCGGAGTTCTTC. This encodes CASSLLLAGGSEFF.